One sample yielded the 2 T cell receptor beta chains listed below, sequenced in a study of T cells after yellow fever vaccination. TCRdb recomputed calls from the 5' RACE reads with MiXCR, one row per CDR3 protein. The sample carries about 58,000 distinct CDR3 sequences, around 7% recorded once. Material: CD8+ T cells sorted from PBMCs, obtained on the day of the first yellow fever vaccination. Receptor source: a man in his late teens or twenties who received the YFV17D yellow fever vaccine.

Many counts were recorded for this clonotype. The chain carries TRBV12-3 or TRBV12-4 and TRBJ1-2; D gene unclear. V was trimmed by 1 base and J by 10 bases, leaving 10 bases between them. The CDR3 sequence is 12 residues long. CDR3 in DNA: TGTGCCAGCAGTTTAGGGGCATTTTACTACACCTTC. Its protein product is CASSLGAFYYTF.

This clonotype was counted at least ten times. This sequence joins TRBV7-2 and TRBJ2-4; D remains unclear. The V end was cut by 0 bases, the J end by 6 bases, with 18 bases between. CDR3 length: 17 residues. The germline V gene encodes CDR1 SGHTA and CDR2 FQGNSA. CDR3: CASSLAYPTAPGNIQYF. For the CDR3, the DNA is TGTGCCAGCAGCTTAGCGTATCCTACAGCTCCCGGAAACATTCAGTACTTC.